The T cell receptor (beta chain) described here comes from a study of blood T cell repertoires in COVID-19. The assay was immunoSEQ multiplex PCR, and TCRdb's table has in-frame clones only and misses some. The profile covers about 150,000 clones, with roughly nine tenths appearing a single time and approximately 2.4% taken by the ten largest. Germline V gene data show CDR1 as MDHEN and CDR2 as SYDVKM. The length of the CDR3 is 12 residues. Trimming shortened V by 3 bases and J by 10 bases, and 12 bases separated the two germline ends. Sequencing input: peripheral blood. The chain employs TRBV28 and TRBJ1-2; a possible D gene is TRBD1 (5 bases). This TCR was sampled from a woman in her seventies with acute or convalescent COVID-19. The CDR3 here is CASSFQGGFYTF. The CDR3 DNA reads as TGTGCCAGCAGTTTTCAGGGAGGGTTCTACACCTTC.